Listed below are T cell receptor beta chains from one sample, sequenced in a study. TCRdb ran MiXCR on the reads and lists one entry per CDR3 protein. The table has around 15,000 distinct CDR3 sequences, approximately 34% seen once. Sequencing used blood. These receptor sequences come from a human donor. Each CDR3 is given with its conserved first and last residue. The order of the fields is V gene, J gene, clone size, D gene, CDR3 DNA, CDR3 protein. D genes are given only for firm matches. Clone size is shown for a subset of rows, as once, few, many or a class of expanded clone.

v_call: TRBV18; j_call: TRBJ2-1; clone_size: .; d_call: TRBD2; cdr3_nt: TGTGCCAGCTCACCAGCGGGGGGAGATGAGCAGTTCTTC; cdr3_aa: CASSPAGGDEQFF
v_call: TRBV4-2; j_call: TRBJ1-2; clone_size: .; d_call: .; cdr3_nt: TGTGCCAGCAGCCGACAAGGAGACACCTTC; cdr3_aa: CASSRQGDTF
v_call: TRBV29-1; j_call: TRBJ2-5; clone_size: few; d_call: .; cdr3_nt: TGCAGCAGTTCGATAAGCGGCCGCCATGGAGGGACCCAGTACTTC; cdr3_aa: CSSSISGRHGGTQYF
v_call: TRBV4-3; j_call: TRBJ1-1; clone_size: .; d_call: .; cdr3_nt: TGCGCCAGCAGCCAAGCTCGGCCCCACGGAGAGGTTAACACTGAAGCTTTCTTT; cdr3_aa: CASSQARPHGEVNTEAFF
v_call: TRBV18; j_call: TRBJ2-1; clone_size: .; d_call: .; cdr3_nt: TGTGCCAGCTCACCAGTCGGACACTCCTACGAGCAGTTCTTC; cdr3_aa: CASSPVGHSYEQFF
v_call: TRBV4-2; j_call: TRBJ2-7; clone_size: .; d_call: TRBD2; cdr3_nt: TGTGCCAGCAGCCAAGATGGGACTAGCGGGAGCTCCTACGAGCAGTACTTC; cdr3_aa: CASSQDGTSGSSYEQYF
v_call: TRBV29-1; j_call: TRBJ1-3; clone_size: .; d_call: .; cdr3_nt: TGCAGCCAAGATTGGAGGACTGGAAACACCATATATTTT; cdr3_aa: CSQDWRTGNTIYF
v_call: TRBV4-3; j_call: TRBJ2-1; clone_size: medium-sized; d_call: TRBD1; cdr3_nt: TGCGCCAGCAGCCAAGAACCCCCTAGACAGGGGGATATGGATGAGCAGTTCTTC; cdr3_aa: CASSQEPPRQGDMDEQFF
v_call: TRBV4-3; j_call: TRBJ1-6; clone_size: many; d_call: .; cdr3_nt: TGCGCCAGCAGCGATAGTGAGGGGTCCCTAAATTCACCCCTCCACTTT; cdr3_aa: CASSDSEGSLNSPLHF
v_call: TRBV4-3; j_call: TRBJ1-3; clone_size: many; d_call: .; cdr3_nt: TGCGCCAGCAGCCCTGGCTTTCGTGGGTCTGGAAACACCATATATTTT; cdr3_aa: CASSPGFRGSGNTIYF
v_call: TRBV4-2; j_call: TRBJ1-6; clone_size: many; d_call: TRBD1; cdr3_nt: TGTGCCAGCAGCCAACCCCAGGGGGCTTATAATTCACCCCTCCACTTT; cdr3_aa: CASSQPQGAYNSPLHF
v_call: TRBV29-1; j_call: TRBJ2-3; clone_size: .; d_call: .; cdr3_nt: TGCAGCGACCCCGGGAGAGATACGCAGTATTTT; cdr3_aa: CSDPGRDTQYF
v_call: TRBV4-3; j_call: TRBJ1-4; clone_size: medium-sized; d_call: TRBD1; cdr3_nt: TGCGCCAGCAGCCCGAGAGGGACAGAGCGTGAAAAACTGTTTTTT; cdr3_aa: CASSPRGTEREKLFF
v_call: TRBV14; j_call: TRBJ1-3; clone_size: .; d_call: .; cdr3_nt: TGTGCTCTGGGAAACACCATATATTTT; cdr3_aa: CALGNTIYF
v_call: TRBV4-3; j_call: TRBJ1-4; clone_size: many; d_call: TRBD1; cdr3_nt: TGCGCCAGCAGCCGGGACAGCCTTAATGAAAAACTGTTTTTT; cdr3_aa: CASSRDSLNEKLFF
v_call: TRBV4-1; j_call: TRBJ2-1; clone_size: .; d_call: TRBD2; cdr3_nt: TGCGCCAGCAGCCAAGATCGACTAGCGGGACATAATGAGCAGTTCTTC; cdr3_aa: CASSQDRLAGHNEQFF
v_call: TRBV14; j_call: TRBJ2-3; clone_size: .; d_call: .; cdr3_nt: TGTGCCAGCAGCCATACAACCAGCAGGCACAATGAGCAGTATTTT; cdr3_aa: CASSHTTSRHNEQYF
v_call: TRBV4-3; j_call: TRBJ2-2; clone_size: .; d_call: .; cdr3_nt: TGCGCCAGCAGCCAACCCAGGGGCCAGACTAGAACCGGGGAGCTGTTTTTT; cdr3_aa: CASSQPRGQTRTGELFF
v_call: TRBV14; j_call: TRBJ2-7; clone_size: many; d_call: .; cdr3_nt: TGTGCCAGCAGCCAAGGAGGGGGAACCTACGAGCAGTACTTC; cdr3_aa: CASSQGGGTYEQYF
v_call: TRBV18; j_call: TRBJ2-1; clone_size: .; d_call: .; cdr3_nt: TGTGCCAGCAGCTTATGGGTGGGAGAGAATGAGCAGTTCTTC; cdr3_aa: CASSLWVGENEQFF
v_call: TRBV4-3; j_call: TRBJ1-1; clone_size: many; d_call: .; cdr3_nt: TGCGCCAGCAGCCAAGATCCCTCAGGGGATATGAACACTGAAGCTTTCTTT; cdr3_aa: CASSQDPSGDMNTEAFF
v_call: TRBV28; j_call: TRBJ2-2; clone_size: .; d_call: .; cdr3_nt: TGTGCCAGCAGTTCGATAAGCGCCGCCATGAGGGAGCTGTTTTTT; cdr3_aa: CASSSISAAMRELFF
v_call: TRBV29-1; j_call: TRBJ2-3; clone_size: medium-sized; d_call: TRBD2; cdr3_nt: TGCAGCGTTGAGGGCGGGAGCGGCACAGATACGCAGTATTTT; cdr3_aa: CSVEGGSGTDTQYF
v_call: TRBV10-3; j_call: TRBJ2-1; clone_size: many; d_call: TRBD2; cdr3_nt: TGTGCCATCAGTGATTCTAGCGGGAGATCTAGGGACTACAATGAGCAGTTCTTC; cdr3_aa: CAISDSSGRSRDYNEQFF
v_call: TRBV29-1; j_call: TRBJ1-5; clone_size: .; d_call: .; cdr3_nt: TGCAGCGTTGACGACTATCGGGGGATGGAGCCCCAGCATTTT; cdr3_aa: CSVDDYRGMEPQHF
v_call: TRBV7-3; j_call: TRBJ2-1; clone_size: medium-sized; d_call: TRBD2; cdr3_nt: TGTGCCAGCAGCCGTCAGCGGGAGAGATTCAATGAGCAGTTCTTC; cdr3_aa: CASSRQRERFNEQFF
v_call: TRBV20-1; j_call: TRBJ2-6; clone_size: many; d_call: .; cdr3_nt: TGCAGTGCGCCGGACAGATCCTCTGGGGCCAACGTCCTGACTTTC; cdr3_aa: CSAPDRSSGANVLTF
v_call: TRBV4-3; j_call: TRBJ1-2; clone_size: .; d_call: .; cdr3_nt: TGCGCCAGCAGCCAAGTGCCGGCAGGGAATGTCGGCTACACCTTC; cdr3_aa: CASSQVPAGNVGYTF
v_call: TRBV4-1; j_call: TRBJ1-5; clone_size: .; d_call: .; cdr3_nt: TGCGCCAGCAGCCAAGATTACTCACCCCAGCATTTT; cdr3_aa: CASSQDYSPQHF
v_call: TRBV14; j_call: TRBJ1-1; clone_size: medium-sized; d_call: .; cdr3_nt: TGTGCCAGCAGCCAAGCGTCGGGCAGTCCGGCTTTCTTT; cdr3_aa: CASSQASGSPAFF
v_call: TRBV9; j_call: TRBJ2-5; clone_size: once; d_call: TRBD2; cdr3_nt: TGTGCCAGCAGCCAAGCTAGCGGGAGTTCCGAGACCCAGTACTTC; cdr3_aa: CASSQASGSSETQYF
v_call: TRBV20-1; j_call: TRBJ2-7; clone_size: .; d_call: .; cdr3_nt: TGCAGCCAAGGGGGACTGAGCTCCGAGCAGTACTTC; cdr3_aa: CSQGGLSSEQYF
v_call: TRBV29-1; j_call: TRBJ2-2; clone_size: once; d_call: .; cdr3_nt: TGCAGCGTTGAACAGGGGGGGACCGGGGAGCTGTTTTTT; cdr3_aa: CSVEQGGTGELFF
v_call: TRBV29-1; j_call: TRBJ2-7; clone_size: many; d_call: .; cdr3_nt: TGCAGCGTTGTGGGGGCAAGCTCCTACGAGCAGTACTTC; cdr3_aa: CSVVGASSYEQYF
v_call: TRBV4-3; j_call: TRBJ2-1; clone_size: many; d_call: .; cdr3_nt: TGCGCCAGCAGCCAAGGAGATTACTTTGAGGATGAGCAGTTCTTC; cdr3_aa: CASSQGDYFEDEQFF
v_call: TRBV6-2/TRBV6-3; j_call: TRBJ2-1; clone_size: .; d_call: TRBD2; cdr3_nt: TGTGCCAGCAGTTACCTTTCTTCGGGGACTAGCGGGAGTAACAATGAGCAGTTCTTC; cdr3_aa: CASSYLSSGTSGSNNEQFF
v_call: TRBV4-2; j_call: TRBJ1-2; clone_size: .; d_call: .; cdr3_nt: TGTGCCAGCAGCCAGTACCACCATCTTATGGAGAACAGTCTAGGATACACCTTC; cdr3_aa: CASSQYHHLMENSLGYTF